The 6 T cell receptor beta chains below come from one sample, sequenced in a study of OX40 agonist ivuxolimab in advanced cancers. The protocol used for the library was the immunoSEQ multiplex PCR assay. The table comes from immuneACCESS by way of TCRdb, which keeps in-frame sequences with V and J called. Part of the clones is missing from these tables; in studies checked, under half for an unresolved V gene and the rest for unknown reasons. The sample table holds around 34,000 clones, of which roughly 80% were seen once. The top ten hold about 14% of the sample. Sequences were derived from CD4+ or CD8+ T cells sorted from blood, sampled in a trial of the OX40 agonist ivuxolimab. These receptors were taken from an adult with an advanced solid tumor such as melanoma, head and neck, liver or kidney cancer.

The CDR3 region is CASSLTGDNSPLHF. CDR3 sequence (DNA): TGCGCCAGCAGCTTGACAGGGGATAATTCACCCCTCCACTTT. This chain uses TRBV5-1 with TRBJ1-6; 7 positions agree with TRBD1. The germline CDR1 and CDR2 sequences are SGHRS and YFSETQ. This CDR3 is 14 amino acids long. After removal of 1 base from V and 5 bases from J, the junction contained 0 bases not matched to a gene.

This chain joins TRBV18 and TRBJ1-5; 7 bases align to TRBD1. The germline V gene encodes CDR1 KGHSH and CDR2 LQKENI. This CDR3 has 13 residues. The junction had 4 bases not matched to a gene; V was cut back by 6 bases and J by 5 bases. As DNA, the CDR3 is TGTGCCAGCTCCCCCGACAGGGATCAGCCCCAGCATTTT. It translates to CASSPDRDQPQHF.

The rearrangement links TRBV19 to TRBJ1-4; 11 nucleotides align to TRBD1. The germline V gene encodes CDR1 LNHDA and CDR2 SQIVND (reference sequence). This CDR3 region has 16 residues. J was trimmed by 8 bases and V by 4 bases; bases with no gene match: 9. The CDR3 nucleotides are TGTGCCAGTAGTACTGGACGGACAGGGGGCTTCGAAAAACTGTTTTTT. It specifies CASSTGRTGGFEKLFF.

This clone was detected a few times. In the same sample, other DNA sequences code for this CDR3. The rearrangement uses TRBV6-1 and TRBJ2-7, with D unclear. Trimming stripped 5 bases from V and 1 base from J, with 9 bases between. CDR1 is MNHNS, CDR2 SASEGT, per germline. The CDR3 has 13 residues. The CDR3 protein is CASSRGPSYEQYF. As DNA, the CDR3 is TGTGCCAGCAGTAGAGGACCTTCCTACGAGCAGTACTTC.

The genes are TRBV7-6 and TRBJ1-2, with D possibly being TRBD1 (6 bases). Looked up from germline, CDR1 is SGHVS and CDR2 is FNYEAQ. V dropped 4 bases and J dropped 7 bases, with 22 bases sitting between them. This CDR3 region has 16 residues. CDR3 DNA sequence: TGTGCCAGCAGCTCCACATTAATACAGGGTTTGGGTGGCTACACCTTC. The encoded protein is CASSSTLIQGLGGYTF.

This chain links TRBV11-2 with TRBJ2-2; a weak D match, TRBD1 (6 bases). V lost 2 bases and J 4 bases, leaving 11 bases between the germline ends. Germline values: CDR1 SGHAT, CDR2 FQNNGV. The CDR3 contains 15 residues. The CDR3 protein is CASSLRQAATGELFF. Here the CDR3 DNA reads TGTGCCAGCAGCTTACGACAGGCGGCCACCGGGGAGCTGTTTTTT.